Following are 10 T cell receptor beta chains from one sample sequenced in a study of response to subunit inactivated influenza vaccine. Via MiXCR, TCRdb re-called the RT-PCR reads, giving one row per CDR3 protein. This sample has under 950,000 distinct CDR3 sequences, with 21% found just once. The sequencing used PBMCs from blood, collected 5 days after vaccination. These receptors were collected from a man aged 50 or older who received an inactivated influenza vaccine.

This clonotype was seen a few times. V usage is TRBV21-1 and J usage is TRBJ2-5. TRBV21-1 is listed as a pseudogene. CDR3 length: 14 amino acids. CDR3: CASSNAGHQETQYF. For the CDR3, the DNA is TGTGCCAGCAGCAACGCAGGACACCAAGAGACCCAGTACTTC.

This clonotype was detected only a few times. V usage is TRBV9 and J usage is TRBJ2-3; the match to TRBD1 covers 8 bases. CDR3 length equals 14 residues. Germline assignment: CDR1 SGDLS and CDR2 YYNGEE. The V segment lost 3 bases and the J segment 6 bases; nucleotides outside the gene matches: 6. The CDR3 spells CASSESTGADTQYF. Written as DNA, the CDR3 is TGTGCCAGCAGCGAGTCGACAGGGGCGGATACGCAGTATTTT. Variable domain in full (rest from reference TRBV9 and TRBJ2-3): DSGVTQTPKHLITATGQRVTLRCSPRSGDLSVYWYQQSLDQGLQFLIQYYNGEERAKGNILERFSAQQFPDLHSELNLSSLELGDSALYFCASSESTGADTQYFGPGTRLTVL.

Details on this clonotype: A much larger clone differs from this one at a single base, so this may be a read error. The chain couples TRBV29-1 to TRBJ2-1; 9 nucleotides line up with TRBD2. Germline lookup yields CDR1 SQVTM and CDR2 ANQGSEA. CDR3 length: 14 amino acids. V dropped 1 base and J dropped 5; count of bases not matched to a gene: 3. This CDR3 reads CSVEGGRAHNEQFF. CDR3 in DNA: TGCAGCGTTGAAGGCGGGAGGGCGCACAATGAGCAGTTCTTC.

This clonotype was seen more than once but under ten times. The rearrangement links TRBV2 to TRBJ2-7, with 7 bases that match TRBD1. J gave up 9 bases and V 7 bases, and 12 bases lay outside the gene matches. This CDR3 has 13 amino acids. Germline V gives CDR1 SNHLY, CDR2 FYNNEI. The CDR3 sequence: CASNTDRERVQYF. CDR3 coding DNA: TGTGCCAGCAACACAGACAGGGAACGTGTGCAGTACTTC. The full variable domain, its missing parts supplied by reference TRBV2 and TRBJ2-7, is EPEVTQTPSHQVTQMGQEVILRCVPISNHLYFYWYRQILGQKVEFLVSFYNNEISEKSEIFDDQFSVERPDGSNFTLKIRSTKLEDSAMYFCASNTDRERVQYFGPGTRLTVT.

CDR3 in DNA: TGTGCCAGCAGCTTAGAGACAGGGTCCACCGGGGAGCTGTTTTTT. This codes for CASSLETGSTGELFF. The V call is TRBV7-6, the J call TRBJ2-2, with 7 positions matching TRBD1. V lost 1 base to trimming and J lost 4 bases; unmatched junction nucleotides: 3. CDR1 and CDR2 (germline): SGHVS, FNYEAQ. The CDR3 loop spans 15 amino acids.

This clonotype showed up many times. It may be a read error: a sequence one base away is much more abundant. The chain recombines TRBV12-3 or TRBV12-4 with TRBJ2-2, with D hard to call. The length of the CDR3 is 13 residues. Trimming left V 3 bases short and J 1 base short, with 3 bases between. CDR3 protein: CASSFRNTGELFF. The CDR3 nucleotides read TGTGCCAGCAGTTTTAGGAACACCGGGGAGCTGTTTTTT.

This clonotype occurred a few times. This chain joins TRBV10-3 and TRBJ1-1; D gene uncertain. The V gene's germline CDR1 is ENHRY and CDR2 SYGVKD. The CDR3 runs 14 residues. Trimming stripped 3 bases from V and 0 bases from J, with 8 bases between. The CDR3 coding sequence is TGTGCCATCAGTGACACCTTCATGAACACTGAAGCTTTCTTT. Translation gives CAISDTFMNTEAFF.

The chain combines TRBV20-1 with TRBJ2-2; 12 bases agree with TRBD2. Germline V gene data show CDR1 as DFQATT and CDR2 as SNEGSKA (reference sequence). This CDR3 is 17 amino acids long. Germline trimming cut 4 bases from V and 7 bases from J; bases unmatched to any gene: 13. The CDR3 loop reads CSATPTSGRWMGGELFF. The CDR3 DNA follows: TGCAGTGCTACCCCGACTAGCGGGAGATGGATGGGCGGGGAGCTGTTTTTT.

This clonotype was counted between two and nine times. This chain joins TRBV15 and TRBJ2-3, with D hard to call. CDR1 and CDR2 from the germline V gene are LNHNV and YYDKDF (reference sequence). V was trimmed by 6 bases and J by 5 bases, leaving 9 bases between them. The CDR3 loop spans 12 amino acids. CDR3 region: CATSSNGDTQYF. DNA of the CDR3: TGTGCCACCAGTTCCAACGGAGATACGCAGTATTTT.

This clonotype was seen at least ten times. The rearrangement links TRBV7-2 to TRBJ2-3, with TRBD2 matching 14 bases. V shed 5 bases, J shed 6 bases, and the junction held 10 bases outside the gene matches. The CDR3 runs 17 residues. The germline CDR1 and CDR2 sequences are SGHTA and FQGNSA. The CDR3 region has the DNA TGTGCCAGCAGCCCCGTGACTAGCGGGGGGGCAGGGGATACGCAGTATTTT. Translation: CASSPVTSGGAGDTQYF.